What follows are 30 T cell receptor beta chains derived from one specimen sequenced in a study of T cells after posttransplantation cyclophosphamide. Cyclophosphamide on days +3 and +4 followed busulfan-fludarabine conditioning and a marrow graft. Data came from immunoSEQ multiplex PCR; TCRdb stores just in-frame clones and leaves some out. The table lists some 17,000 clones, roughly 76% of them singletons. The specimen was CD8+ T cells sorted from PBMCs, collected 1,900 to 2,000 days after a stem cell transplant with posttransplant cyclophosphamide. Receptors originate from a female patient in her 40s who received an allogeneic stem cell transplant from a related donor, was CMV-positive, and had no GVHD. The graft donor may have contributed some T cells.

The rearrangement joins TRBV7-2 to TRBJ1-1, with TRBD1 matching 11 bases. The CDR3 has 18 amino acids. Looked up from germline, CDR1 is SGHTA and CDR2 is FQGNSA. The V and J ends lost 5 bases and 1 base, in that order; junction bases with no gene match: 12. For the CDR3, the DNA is TGTGCCAGCAGCCCCCGGGGCGGACAGGGGGCCTGGAACACTGAAGCTTTCTTT. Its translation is CASSPRGGQGAWNTEAFF.

The CDR3 loop reads CASSPQGNQPQHF. The CDR3 DNA follows: TGTGCCAGCAGCCCACAGGGAAATCAGCCCCAGCATTTT. This rearrangement joins TRBV13 to TRBJ1-5, with D possibly TRBD1 on 6 matching bases. This CDR3 has 13 residues. The V end lost 5 bases, the J end lost 4 bases, and 9 bases lay between the germline ends. Germline V gene data show CDR1 as PRHDT and CDR2 as FYEKMQ (reference sequence). The full variable domain, completed using reference TRBV13 and TRBJ1-5, is AAGVIQSPRHLIKEKRETATLKCYPIPRHDTVYWYQQGPGQDPQFLISFYEKMQSDKGSIPDRFSAQQFSDYHSELNMSSLELGDSALYFCASSPQGNQPQHFGDGTRLSIL.

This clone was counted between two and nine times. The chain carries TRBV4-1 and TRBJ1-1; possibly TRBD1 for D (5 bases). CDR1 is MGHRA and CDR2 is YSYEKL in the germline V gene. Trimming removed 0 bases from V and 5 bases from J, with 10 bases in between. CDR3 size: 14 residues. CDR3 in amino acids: CASSQDSGETEAFF. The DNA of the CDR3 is TGCGCCAGCAGCCAAGATTCGGGGGAGACTGAAGCTTTCTTT.

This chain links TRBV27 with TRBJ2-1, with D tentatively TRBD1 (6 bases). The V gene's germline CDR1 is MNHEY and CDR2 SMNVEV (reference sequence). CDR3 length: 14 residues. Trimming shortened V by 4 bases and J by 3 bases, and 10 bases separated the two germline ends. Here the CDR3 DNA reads TGTGCCAGCAGTTCCGGGGACATCTACAATGAGCAGTTCTTC. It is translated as CASSSGDIYNEQFF.

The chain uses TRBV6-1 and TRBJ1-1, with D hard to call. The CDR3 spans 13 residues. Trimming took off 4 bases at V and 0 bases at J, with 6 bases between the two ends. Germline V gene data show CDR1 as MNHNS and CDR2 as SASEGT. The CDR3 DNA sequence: TGTGCCAGCAGTGTTAGTTTGAACACTGAAGCTTTCTTT. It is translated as CASSVSLNTEAFF.

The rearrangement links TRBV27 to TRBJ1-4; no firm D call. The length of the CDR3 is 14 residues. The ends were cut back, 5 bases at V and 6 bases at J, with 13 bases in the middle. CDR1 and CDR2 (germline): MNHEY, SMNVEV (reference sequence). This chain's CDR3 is CASSPQVGDEKLFF. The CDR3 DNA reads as TGTGCCAGCAGTCCCCAGGTCGGGGATGAAAAACTGTTTTTT.

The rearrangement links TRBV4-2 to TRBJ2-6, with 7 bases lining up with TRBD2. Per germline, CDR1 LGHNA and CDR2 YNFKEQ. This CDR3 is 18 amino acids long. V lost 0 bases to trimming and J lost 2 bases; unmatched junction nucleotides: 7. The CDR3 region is CASSQDAPTSAGANVLTF. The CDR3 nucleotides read TGTGCCAGCAGCCAAGATGCTCCTACTAGCGCTGGGGCCAACGTCCTGACTTTC.

In DNA, the CDR3 is TGTGCCAGCAGCTGGCGGGACAGGGAGTTTGAGCAGTACTTC. Translated: CASSWRDREFEQYF. The V and J genes are TRBV7-2 and TRBJ2-7; 9 bases map to TRBD1. CDR1 and CDR2 from the germline V gene are SGHTA and FQGNSA. CDR3 length equals 14 residues. With 4 bases clipped from V and 7 bases from J, the junction kept 8 bases outside the gene matches.

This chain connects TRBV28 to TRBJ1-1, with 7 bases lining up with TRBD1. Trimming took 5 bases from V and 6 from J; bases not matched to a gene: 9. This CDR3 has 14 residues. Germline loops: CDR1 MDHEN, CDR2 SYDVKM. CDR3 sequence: CASSPDRVVAEAFF. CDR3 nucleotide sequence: TGTGCCAGCAGTCCCGACAGGGTGGTGGCTGAAGCTTTCTTT.

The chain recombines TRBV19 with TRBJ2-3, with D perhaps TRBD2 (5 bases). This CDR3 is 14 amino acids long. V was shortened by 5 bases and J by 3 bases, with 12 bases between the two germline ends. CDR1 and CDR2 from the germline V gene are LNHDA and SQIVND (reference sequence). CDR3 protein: CASSSPGMTDTQYF. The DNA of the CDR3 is TGTGCCAGTAGTTCTCCGGGAATGACAGATACGCAGTATTTT.

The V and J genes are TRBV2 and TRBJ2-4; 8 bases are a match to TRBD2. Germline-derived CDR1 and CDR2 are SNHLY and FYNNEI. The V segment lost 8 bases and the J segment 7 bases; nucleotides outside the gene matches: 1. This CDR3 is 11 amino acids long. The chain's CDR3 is CASGGGNIQYF. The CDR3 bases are TGTGCCAGCGGCGGGGGGAACATTCAGTACTTC.

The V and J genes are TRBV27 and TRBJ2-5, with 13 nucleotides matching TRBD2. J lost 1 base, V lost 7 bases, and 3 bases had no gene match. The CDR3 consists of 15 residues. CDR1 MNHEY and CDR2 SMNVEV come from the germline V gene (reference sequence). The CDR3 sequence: CASKGLAGLQETQYF. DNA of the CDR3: TGTGCCAGCAAGGGACTAGCGGGGCTCCAAGAGACCCAGTACTTC.

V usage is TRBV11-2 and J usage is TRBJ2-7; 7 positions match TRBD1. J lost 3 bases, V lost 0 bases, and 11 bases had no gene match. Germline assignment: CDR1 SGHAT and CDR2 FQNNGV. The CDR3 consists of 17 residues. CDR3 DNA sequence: TGTGCCAGCAGCTTAGAGGGCTCCGGGACAGCATTCTACGAGCAGTACTTC. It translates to CASSLEGSGTAFYEQYF.

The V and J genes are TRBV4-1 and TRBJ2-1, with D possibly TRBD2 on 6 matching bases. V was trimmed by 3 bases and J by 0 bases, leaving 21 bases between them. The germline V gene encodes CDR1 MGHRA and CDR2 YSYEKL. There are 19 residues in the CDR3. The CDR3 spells CASSQGGLEGLRSYNEQFF. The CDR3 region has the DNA TGCGCCAGCAGCCAGGGGGGACTGGAGGGTCTCCGCTCCTACAATGAGCAGTTCTTC.

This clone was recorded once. The DNA of the CDR3 is TGTGCCAGCAGCTCCATAACACACAGGGTCACTGAAGCTTTCTTT. Amino acids: CASSSITHRVTEAFF. The genes are TRBV11-2 and TRBJ1-1, with D tentatively TRBD1 (6 bases). Germline assignment: CDR1 SGHAT and CDR2 FQNNGV. Deletions cut 4 bases from V and 4 bases from J, with 16 bases between. This CDR3 spans 15 amino acids.

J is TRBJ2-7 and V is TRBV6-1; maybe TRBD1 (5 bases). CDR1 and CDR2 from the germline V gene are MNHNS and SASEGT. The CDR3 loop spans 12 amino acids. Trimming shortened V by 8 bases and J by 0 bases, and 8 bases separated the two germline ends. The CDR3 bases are TGTGCCAGCGAGACAGACTCCTACGAGCAGTACTTC. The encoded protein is CASETDSYEQYF.

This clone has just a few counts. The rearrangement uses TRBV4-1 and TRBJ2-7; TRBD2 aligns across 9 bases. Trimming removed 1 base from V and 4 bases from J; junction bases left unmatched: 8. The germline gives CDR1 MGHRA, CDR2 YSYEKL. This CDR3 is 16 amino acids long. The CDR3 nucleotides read TGCGCCAGCAGCCAAGTCCCTAGCGGGGTTCAGTACGAGCAGTACTTC. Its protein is CASSQVPSGVQYEQYF.

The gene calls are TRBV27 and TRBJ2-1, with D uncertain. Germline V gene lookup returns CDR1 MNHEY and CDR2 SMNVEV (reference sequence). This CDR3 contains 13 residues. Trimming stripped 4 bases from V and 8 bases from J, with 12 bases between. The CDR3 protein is CASSWVTADEQFF. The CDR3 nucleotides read TGTGCCAGCAGTTGGGTCACAGCCGATGAGCAGTTCTTC.

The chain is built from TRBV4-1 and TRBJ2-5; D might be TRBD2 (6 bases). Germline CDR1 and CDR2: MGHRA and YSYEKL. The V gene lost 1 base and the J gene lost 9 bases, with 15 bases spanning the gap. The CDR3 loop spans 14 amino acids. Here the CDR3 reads CASSQVSGPGAQYF. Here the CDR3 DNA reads TGCGCCAGCAGCCAAGTAAGCGGCCCGGGGGCCCAGTACTTC.

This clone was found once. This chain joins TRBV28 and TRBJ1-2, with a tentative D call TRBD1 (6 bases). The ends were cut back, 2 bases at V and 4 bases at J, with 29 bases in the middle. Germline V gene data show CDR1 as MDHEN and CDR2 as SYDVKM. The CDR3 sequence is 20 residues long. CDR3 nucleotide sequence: TGTGCCAGCAGTTTACCTTCCCCCCCCCTGTCCAGGACAGTGTCCTATGGCTACACCTTC. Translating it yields CASSLPSPPLSRTVSYGYTF.

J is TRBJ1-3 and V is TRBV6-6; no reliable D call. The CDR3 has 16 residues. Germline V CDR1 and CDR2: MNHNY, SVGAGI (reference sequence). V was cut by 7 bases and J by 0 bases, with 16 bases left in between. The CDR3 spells CASTAYPRLSGNTIYF. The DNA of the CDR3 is TGTGCCAGCACCGCCTACCCCCGCCTCTCTGGAAACACCATATATTTT.

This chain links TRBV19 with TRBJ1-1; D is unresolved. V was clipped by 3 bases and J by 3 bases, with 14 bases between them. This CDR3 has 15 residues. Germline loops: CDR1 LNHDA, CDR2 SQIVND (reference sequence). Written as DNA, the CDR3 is TGTGCCAGTAGTATTCGGGGATTGGGAGACACTGAAGCTTTCTTT. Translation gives CASSIRGLGDTEAFF.

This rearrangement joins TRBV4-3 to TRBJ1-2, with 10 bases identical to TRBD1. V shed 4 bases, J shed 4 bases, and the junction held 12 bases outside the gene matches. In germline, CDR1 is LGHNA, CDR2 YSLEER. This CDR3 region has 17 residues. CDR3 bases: TGCGCCAGCAGCCGCCAGGTGGGGGACAGGGGCGGCTATGGCTACACCTTC. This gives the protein CASSRQVGDRGGYGYTF.

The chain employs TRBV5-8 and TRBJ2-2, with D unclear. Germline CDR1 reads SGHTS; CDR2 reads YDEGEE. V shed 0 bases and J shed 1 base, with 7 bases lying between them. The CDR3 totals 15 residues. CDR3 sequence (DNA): TGTGCCAGCAGCTTGGACAGCATGAACACCGGGGAGCTGTTTTTT. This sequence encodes CASSLDSMNTGELFF.

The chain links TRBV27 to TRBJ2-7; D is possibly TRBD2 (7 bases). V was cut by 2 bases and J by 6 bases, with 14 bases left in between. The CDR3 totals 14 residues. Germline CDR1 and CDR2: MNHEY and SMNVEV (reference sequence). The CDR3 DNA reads TGTGCCAGCAGTTTAGGGGGGGCCGTCCCCGAGCAGTACTTC. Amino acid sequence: CASSLGGAVPEQYF.

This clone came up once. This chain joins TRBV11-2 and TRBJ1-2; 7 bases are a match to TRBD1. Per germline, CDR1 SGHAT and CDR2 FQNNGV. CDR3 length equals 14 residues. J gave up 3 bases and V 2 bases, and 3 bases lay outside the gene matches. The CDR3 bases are TGTGCCAGCAGCTTACAGGGGACAGACTATGGCTACACCTTC. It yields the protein CASSLQGTDYGYTF.

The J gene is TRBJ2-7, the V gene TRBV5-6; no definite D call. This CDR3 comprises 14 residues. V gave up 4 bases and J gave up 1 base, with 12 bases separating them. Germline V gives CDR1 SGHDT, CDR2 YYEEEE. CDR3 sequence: CASSVIRRSYEQYF. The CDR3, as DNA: TGTGCCAGCAGCGTGATTAGGAGATCCTACGAGCAGTACTTC.

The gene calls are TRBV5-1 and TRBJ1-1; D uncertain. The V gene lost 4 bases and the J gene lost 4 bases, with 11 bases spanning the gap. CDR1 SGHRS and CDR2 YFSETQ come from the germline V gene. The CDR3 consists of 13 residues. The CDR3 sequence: CASSLLGPTEAFF. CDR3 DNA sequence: TGCGCCAGCAGCCTACTAGGGCCCACTGAAGCTTTCTTT.

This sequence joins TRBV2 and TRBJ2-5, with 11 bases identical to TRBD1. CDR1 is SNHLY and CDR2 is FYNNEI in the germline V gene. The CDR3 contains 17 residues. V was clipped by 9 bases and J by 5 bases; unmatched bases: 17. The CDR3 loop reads CASSRLGQGGKGETQYF. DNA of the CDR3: TGTGCCAGTAGCCGGTTGGGACAGGGGGGGAAGGGTGAGACCCAGTACTTC.

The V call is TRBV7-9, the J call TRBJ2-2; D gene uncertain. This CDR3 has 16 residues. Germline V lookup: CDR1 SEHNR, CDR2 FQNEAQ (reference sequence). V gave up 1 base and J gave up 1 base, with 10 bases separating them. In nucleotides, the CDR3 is TGTGCCAGCAGCTTAGTCGCAGGTGGGAACACCGGGGAGCTGTTTTTT. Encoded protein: CASSLVAGGNTGELFF.